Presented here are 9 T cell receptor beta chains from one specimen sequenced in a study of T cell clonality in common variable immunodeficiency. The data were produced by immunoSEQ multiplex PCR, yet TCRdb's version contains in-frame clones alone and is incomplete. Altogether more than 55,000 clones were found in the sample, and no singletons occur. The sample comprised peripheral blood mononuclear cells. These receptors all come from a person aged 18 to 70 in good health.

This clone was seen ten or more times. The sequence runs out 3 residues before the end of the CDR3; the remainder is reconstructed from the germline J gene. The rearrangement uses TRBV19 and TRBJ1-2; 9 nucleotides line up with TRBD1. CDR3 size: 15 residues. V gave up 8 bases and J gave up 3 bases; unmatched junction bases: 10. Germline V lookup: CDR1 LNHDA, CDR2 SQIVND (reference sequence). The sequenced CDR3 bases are TGTGCCAGTTTTCTCCGGGACAGGGTATACTATGGC. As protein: CASFLRDRVYYG. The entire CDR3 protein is CASFLRDRVYYGYTF.

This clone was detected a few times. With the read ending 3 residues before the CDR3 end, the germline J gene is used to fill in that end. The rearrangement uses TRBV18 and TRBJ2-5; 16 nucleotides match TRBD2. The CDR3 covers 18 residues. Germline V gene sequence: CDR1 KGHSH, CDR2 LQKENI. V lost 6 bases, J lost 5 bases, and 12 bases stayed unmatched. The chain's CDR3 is CASSRGTSGRAGVETQYF. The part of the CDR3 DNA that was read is TGTGCCAGCTCCCGCGGGACTAGCGGGAGGGCCGGAGTGGAGACC.

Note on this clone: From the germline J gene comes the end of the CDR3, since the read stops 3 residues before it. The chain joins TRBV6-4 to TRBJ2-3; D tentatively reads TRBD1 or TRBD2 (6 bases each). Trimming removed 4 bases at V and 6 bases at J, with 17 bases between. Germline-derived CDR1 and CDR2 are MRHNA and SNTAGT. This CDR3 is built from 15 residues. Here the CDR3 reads CASSVQGGMSDTQYF. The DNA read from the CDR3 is TGTGCCAGCAGTGTACAGGGAGGAATGTCGGATACG.

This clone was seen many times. CDR3 sequence reads: CSVERSGGAYNEQFF. Partial CDR3 DNA: TGCAGCGTTGAAAGGTCAGGAGGAGCCTACAATGAG. The chain has TRBV29-1 and TRBJ2-1; possible D gene TRBD2, 5 bases. The read is 3 residues too short to cover the CDR3 end, so that end is filled in from the germline J gene. Trimming removed 2 bases at V and 2 bases at J, with 13 bases between. The CDR3 sequence is 15 residues long. In germline, CDR1 is SQVTM, CDR2 ANQGSEA.

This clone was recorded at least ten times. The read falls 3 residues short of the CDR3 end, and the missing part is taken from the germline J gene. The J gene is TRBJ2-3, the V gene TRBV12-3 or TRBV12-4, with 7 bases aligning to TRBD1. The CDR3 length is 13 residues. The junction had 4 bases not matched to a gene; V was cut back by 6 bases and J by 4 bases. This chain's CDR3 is CASRSGQPDTQYF. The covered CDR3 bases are TGTGCCAGCAGGTCGGGACAGCCAGATACG.

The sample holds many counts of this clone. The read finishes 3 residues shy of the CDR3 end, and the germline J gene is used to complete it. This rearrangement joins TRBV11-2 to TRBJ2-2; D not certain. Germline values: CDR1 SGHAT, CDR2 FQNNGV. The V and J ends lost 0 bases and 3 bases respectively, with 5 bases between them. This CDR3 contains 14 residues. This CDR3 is CASSLEADTGELFF. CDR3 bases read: TGTGCCAGCAGCTTAGAGGCAGACACCGGGGAG.

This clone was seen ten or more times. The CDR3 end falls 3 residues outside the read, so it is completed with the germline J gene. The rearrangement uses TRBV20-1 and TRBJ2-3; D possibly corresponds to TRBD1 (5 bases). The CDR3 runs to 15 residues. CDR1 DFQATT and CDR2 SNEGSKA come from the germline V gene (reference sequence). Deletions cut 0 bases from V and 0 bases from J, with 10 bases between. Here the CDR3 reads CSARDRVVSTDTQYF. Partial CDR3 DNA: TGCAGTGCTAGAGACAGGGTGGTTAGCACAGATACG.

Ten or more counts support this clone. The DNA read from the CDR3 is TGTGCCAGCAGTTTTTTCAGGGGGACTCAGCCC. Amino acids: CASSFFRGTQP. The entire CDR3 protein reads CASSFFRGTQPQHF. This chain joins TRBV28 and TRBJ1-5, with 7 bases matching TRBD1. The read ends 3 residues before the CDR3 terminus; that terminus is restored from the germline J gene. The V segment lost 3 bases and the J segment 6 bases; nucleotides outside the gene matches: 5. The germline CDR1 and CDR2 sequences are MDHEN and SYDVKM. This CDR3 spans 14 amino acids.

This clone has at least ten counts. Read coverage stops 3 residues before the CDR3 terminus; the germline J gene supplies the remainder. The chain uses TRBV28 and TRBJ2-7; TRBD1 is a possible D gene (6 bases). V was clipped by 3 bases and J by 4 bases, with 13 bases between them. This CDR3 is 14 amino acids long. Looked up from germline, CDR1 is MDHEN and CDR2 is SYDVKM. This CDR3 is CASSFSTGGYEQYF. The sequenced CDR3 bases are TGTGCCAGCAGTTTTTCGACAGGAGGATACGAG. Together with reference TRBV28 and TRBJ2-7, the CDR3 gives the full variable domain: DVKVTQSSRYLVKRTGEKVFLECVQDMDHENMFWYRQDPGLGLRLIYFSYDVKMKEKGDIPEGYSVSREKKERFSLILESASTNQTSMYLCASSFSTGGYEQYFGPGTRLTVT.